Listed below are T cell receptor beta chains from one sample, sequenced in a study of blood T cell repertoires in COVID-19. Measured with immunoSEQ multiplex PCR; TCRdb has only the in-frame clones, and not every one. The table records fewer than 200,000 clones, around 80% of them present only once. Sequenced sample: peripheral blood. These receptors were collected from a man in his 60s with acute or convalescent COVID-19. CDR3s leave out the opening cysteine and the closing phenylalanine or tryptophan. Each record gives: J gene, V gene, D gene, clone size, CDR3 protein. A D gene is named only where the DNA matches it firmly. A clone size is listed for some rows: how often the clone was seen (once, few, many), or a class if it is expanded.

j_call: TRBJ2-7
v_call: TRBV6-5
d_call: TRBD1
clone_size: NA
cdr3_aa: ASRGGTGDVEQY

j_call: TRBJ1-2
v_call: TRBV11-2
d_call: TRBD1
clone_size: NA
cdr3_aa: ASRPGQGYGYT

j_call: TRBJ2-2
v_call: TRBV24-1
d_call: NA
clone_size: NA
cdr3_aa: ATSDFTNTGELF

j_call: TRBJ1-6
v_call: TRBV11-2
d_call: TRBD1
clone_size: few
cdr3_aa: ASSFGQGNSPLH

j_call: TRBJ2-3
v_call: TRBV27
d_call: NA
clone_size: NA
cdr3_aa: ASSSRYTDTQY

j_call: TRBJ2-5
v_call: TRBV7-2
d_call: NA
clone_size: NA
cdr3_aa: ASSLPRGIQETQY

j_call: TRBJ1-5
v_call: TRBV10-1
d_call: NA
clone_size: NA
cdr3_aa: ASSEMGGLADSQPQH

j_call: TRBJ2-2
v_call: TRBV29-1
d_call: TRBD2
clone_size: NA
cdr3_aa: SVEGRGKDGELF

j_call: TRBJ1-5
v_call: TRBV28
d_call: TRBD1
clone_size: NA
cdr3_aa: ASSLGQGGYSNQPQH

j_call: TRBJ2-2
v_call: TRBV29-1
d_call: NA
clone_size: few
cdr3_aa: SVVGQGNTGELF

j_call: TRBJ1-2
v_call: TRBV18
d_call: TRBD1
clone_size: few
cdr3_aa: ASSPQDPPGGFYGYT

j_call: TRBJ2-2
v_call: TRBV6-5
d_call: NA
clone_size: NA
cdr3_aa: ASRAGSKGTGELF

j_call: TRBJ2-3
v_call: TRBV28
d_call: TRBD2
clone_size: NA
cdr3_aa: ASSSLAGTGTDTQY

j_call: TRBJ1-2
v_call: TRBV29-1
d_call: NA
clone_size: NA
cdr3_aa: SVNFWEGKGYT

j_call: TRBJ1-3
v_call: TRBV6-5
d_call: NA
clone_size: NA
cdr3_aa: ASRPTGGSRNTIY

j_call: TRBJ2-1
v_call: TRBV10-3
d_call: TRBD1
clone_size: NA
cdr3_aa: AISESGGSYNEQF

j_call: TRBJ2-5
v_call: TRBV2
d_call: NA
clone_size: NA
cdr3_aa: ASTREETQY

j_call: TRBJ2-6
v_call: TRBV7-3
d_call: TRBD2
clone_size: few
cdr3_aa: ASSMGLAGGRTLSGANVLT

j_call: TRBJ1-5
v_call: TRBV27
d_call: TRBD1
clone_size: NA
cdr3_aa: ASKGQTNQPQH

j_call: TRBJ1-1
v_call: TRBV19
d_call: TRBD1
clone_size: once
cdr3_aa: ASSFGTGVEAF

j_call: TRBJ1-4
v_call: TRBV27
d_call: NA
clone_size: NA
cdr3_aa: ASSPNIRGTGEKLF

j_call: TRBJ1-5
v_call: TRBV6-5
d_call: TRBD1
clone_size: NA
cdr3_aa: DQTGASQPQH

j_call: TRBJ2-5
v_call: TRBV5-1
d_call: TRBD1
clone_size: NA
cdr3_aa: ASSLQGEETQY

j_call: TRBJ1-5
v_call: TRBV7-2
d_call: TRBD1
clone_size: NA
cdr3_aa: ASSDRGGPQH

j_call: TRBJ1-6
v_call: TRBV30
d_call: NA
clone_size: few
cdr3_aa: AWSVRTRGNSPLH

j_call: TRBJ1-1
v_call: TRBV12-5
d_call: NA
clone_size: once
cdr3_aa: ASAPRSGRNTEAF

j_call: TRBJ2-2
v_call: TRBV5-1
d_call: NA
clone_size: NA
cdr3_aa: ASSDPGSTGELF

j_call: TRBJ1-5
v_call: TRBV7-3
d_call: TRBD1
clone_size: NA
cdr3_aa: ASSLTPGDRDNQPQH

j_call: TRBJ1-1
v_call: TRBV6-5
d_call: NA
clone_size: NA
cdr3_aa: ASSSGVSLMNTEAF

j_call: TRBJ1-6
v_call: TRBV5-1
d_call: TRBD1
clone_size: NA
cdr3_aa: ASSSGTGNSPLH

j_call: TRBJ2-1
v_call: TRBV7-6
d_call: TRBD2
clone_size: NA
cdr3_aa: ASSSALAGGHNEQF

j_call: TRBJ1-2
v_call: TRBV12-3/TRBV12-4
d_call: TRBD1
clone_size: NA
cdr3_aa: ASSPDRGDGYT

j_call: TRBJ1-1
v_call: TRBV9
d_call: TRBD1
clone_size: once
cdr3_aa: ASSGGSRDRDTEAF

j_call: TRBJ2-1
v_call: TRBV2
d_call: TRBD1
clone_size: NA
cdr3_aa: ASSFTGVGDVNEQF

j_call: TRBJ1-6
v_call: TRBV9
d_call: TRBD1
clone_size: NA
cdr3_aa: ASSVEGTVSYNSPLH

j_call: TRBJ1-6
v_call: TRBV30
d_call: TRBD1
clone_size: NA
cdr3_aa: AWSTGGASPLH

j_call: TRBJ1-2
v_call: TRBV3-1/TRBV3-2
d_call: TRBD1
clone_size: NA
cdr3_aa: ASSQDGGTGGYGYT

j_call: TRBJ1-2
v_call: TRBV6-5
d_call: NA
clone_size: NA
cdr3_aa: ASSRGHGGYYGYT

j_call: TRBJ1-1
v_call: TRBV4-3
d_call: TRBD1
clone_size: few
cdr3_aa: ASSQFQGDEAF

j_call: TRBJ2-4
v_call: TRBV19
d_call: NA
clone_size: NA
cdr3_aa: ASSMGVGGAKNIQY

j_call: TRBJ2-5
v_call: TRBV25-1
d_call: NA
clone_size: once
cdr3_aa: ASSDSPGTQY

j_call: TRBJ2-1
v_call: TRBV2
d_call: TRBD2
clone_size: NA
cdr3_aa: ASSTSGGNNEQF